Following are 9 T cell receptor beta chains from one sample sequenced in a study of T cells in Graves' hyperthyroidism and ophthalmopathy (dated by TCRdb to the late 2010s). Receptor amplification or capture employed multiplex PCR. This sample was sequenced with an Illumina HiSeq 2000. TCR beta CDR3 regions were amplified from RNA transcripts. For the first round of RT-PCR on the TCR CDR3, the HTBI primer set was used together with the Qiagen OneStep RT-PCR kit. TCRdb reworked the public reads: Q25 trimming with fastp, MiXCR clone assembly, productive beta chains retained. CDR3 protein sequences are deduplicated, and each keeps its most common genes and DNA. The sample table shows about 270,000 distinct CDR3 sequences, and roughly 20% are seen once. The leading ten clones occupy roughly 60% of the sample. Sequencing was done on a sample of blood. These receptors originate from a man younger than 40 with Graves' ophthalmopathy.

This chain joins TRBV10-3 and TRBJ2-7, with TRBD1 identical over 7 bases. Germline V gives CDR1 ENHRY, CDR2 SYGVKD. V shed 8 bases, J shed 4 bases, and the junction held 14 bases outside the gene matches. There are 15 residues in the CDR3. The CDR3 nucleotides are TGTGCCATCGGCGCTTACTCAGGGGGATCATACGAGCAGTACTTC. Protein product: CAIGAYSGGSYEQYF.

This chain connects TRBV27 to TRBJ2-5; 10 bases fit TRBD2. Germline CDR1 and CDR2: MNHEY and SMNVEV (reference sequence). The CDR3 covers 13 residues. Trimming removed 7 bases from V and 7 bases from J; junction bases left unmatched: 6. The CDR3 DNA follows: TGTGCCAGCAAGCGGGAGGGCCGAGGGACCCAGTACTTC. Protein: CASKREGRGTQYF.

In DNA form, the CDR3 reads TGTGCCAGCAGCCAAGAGTGGAGGGTCACTGAAGCTTTCTTT. It encodes CASSQEWRVTEAFF. The chain has TRBV14 and TRBJ1-1, with D unresolved. Trimming shortened V by 0 bases and J by 4 bases, and 9 bases separated the two germline ends. The length of the CDR3 is 14 residues. In germline, CDR1 is SGHDN, CDR2 FVKESK.

This clonotype was observed a handful of times. The rearrangement links TRBV11-1 to TRBJ1-2; D might be TRBD1 (6 bases). The germline V gene has CDR1 SGHAT and CDR2 FQDESV (reference sequence). The length of the CDR3 is 13 residues. Trimming removed 5 bases from V and 4 bases from J, with 11 bases in between. CDR3 in DNA: TGTGCCAGCAGCATACAGGGACCCTATGGCTACACCTTC. It yields the protein CASSIQGPYGYTF. Drawing the rest from reference TRBV11-1 and TRBJ1-2, the complete variable domain is EAEVAQSPRYKITEKSQAVAFWCDPISGHATLYWYRQILGQGPELLVQFQDESVVDDSQLPKDRFSAERLKGVDSTLKIQPAELGDSAMYLCASSIQGPYGYTFGSGTRLTVV.

This clonotype has a handful of counts. CDR3 DNA: TGTGCCAGCCGGGGGACGGGATATTCACCCCTCCACTTT. Translating it yields CASRGTGYSPLHF. This chain joins TRBV6-1 and TRBJ1-6, with D possibly matching TRBD1 (5 bases). There are 13 residues in the CDR3. Germline V gene sequence: CDR1 MNHNS, CDR2 SASEGT. V dropped 8 bases and J dropped 8 bases, with 13 bases sitting between them.

A single count supports this clonotype. The chain employs TRBV6-6 and TRBJ2-1; D is ambiguous. The CDR3 is made up of 16 amino acids. V was clipped by 2 bases and J by 0 bases, with 11 bases between them. The germline V gene encodes CDR1 MNHNY and CDR2 SVGAGI (reference sequence). The CDR3 sequence is CASSYGAPSSYNEQFF. CDR3 bases: TGTGCCAGCAGTTACGGCGCGCCAAGCTCCTACAATGAGCAGTTCTTC.

A remark on this clonotype: A much larger clone differs from this one at a single base, so this may be a read error. CDR3 sequence: CASGTSYGYTF. CDR3 nucleotide sequence: TGTGCCAGCGGGACAAGCTATGGCTACACCTTC. The chain combines TRBV2 with TRBJ1-2, with TRBD1 as a possible D gene (6 bases). The germline gives CDR1 SNHLY, CDR2 FYNNEI. The CDR3 extends over 11 amino acids. Trimming left V 8 bases short and J 4 bases short, with 8 bases between.

The chain combines TRBV27 with TRBJ1-1; 7 nucleotides agree with TRBD1. Looked up from germline, CDR1 is MNHEY and CDR2 is SMNVEV (reference sequence). This CDR3 spans 15 amino acids. V gave up 3 bases and J gave up 3 bases; unmatched junction bases: 7. The DNA of the CDR3 is TGTGCCAGCAGTTTTTCTCCAGGGGGAGACACTGAAGCTTTCTTT. This encodes CASSFSPGGDTEAFF.

The chain recombines TRBV4-1 with TRBJ1-2; 7 bases map to TRBD1. V was pared by 0 bases and J by 4 bases, with 8 bases of the junction left unmatched. Germline V lookup: CDR1 MGHRA, CDR2 YSYEKL. The CDR3 has 16 residues. The CDR3 region is CASSQDRPGGFYGYTF. CDR3 in DNA: TGCGCCAGCAGCCAAGATAGGCCAGGGGGGTTCTATGGCTACACCTTC.